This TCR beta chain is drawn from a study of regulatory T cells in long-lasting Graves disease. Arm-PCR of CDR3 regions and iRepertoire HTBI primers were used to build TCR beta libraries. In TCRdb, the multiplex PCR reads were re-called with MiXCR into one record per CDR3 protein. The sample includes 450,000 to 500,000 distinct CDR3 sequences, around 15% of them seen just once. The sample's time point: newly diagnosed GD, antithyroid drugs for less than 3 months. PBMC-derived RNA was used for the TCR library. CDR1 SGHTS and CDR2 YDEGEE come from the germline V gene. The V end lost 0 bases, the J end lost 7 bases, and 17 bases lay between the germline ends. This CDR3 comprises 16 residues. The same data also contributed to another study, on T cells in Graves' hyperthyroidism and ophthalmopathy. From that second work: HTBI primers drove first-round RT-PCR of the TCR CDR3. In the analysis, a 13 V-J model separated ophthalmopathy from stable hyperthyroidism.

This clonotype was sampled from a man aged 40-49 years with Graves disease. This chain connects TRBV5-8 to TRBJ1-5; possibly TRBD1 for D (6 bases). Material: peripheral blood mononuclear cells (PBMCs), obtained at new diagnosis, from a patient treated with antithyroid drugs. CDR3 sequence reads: CASSLAGWGGRQPQHF. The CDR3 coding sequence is TGTGCCAGCAGCTTGGCCGGTTGGGGGGGCCGGCAGCCCCAGCATTTT.